This passage covers 3 T cell receptor beta chains from one sample sequenced in a study of a mutant IDH1 vaccine in newly diagnosed glioma. Assay: immunoSEQ multiplex PCR; the TCRdb copy retains only in-frame clones and omits some. Among under 35,000 clones listed, 90% were seen once. Time point here: week 11, during vaccination. All doses held 300 ug of mutant IDH1 20-mer peptide, with topical imiquimod. Their antigens are not known. Material: PBMCs, obtained from a glioma patient whose treatment included an IDH1 peptide vaccine. The receptor set was obtained from a man aged 18 to 30 with glioma.

J is TRBJ2-7 and V is TRBV7-2, with D maybe TRBD1 (5 bases). Trimming removed 1 base from V and 6 bases from J, with 10 bases in between. Germline V gene sequence: CDR1 SGHTA, CDR2 FQGNSA. The CDR3 loop spans 13 amino acids. This chain's CDR3 is CASSLVQGPEQYF. The CDR3 DNA reads TGTGCCAGCAGCTTAGTTCAGGGCCCCGAGCAGTACTTC.

The CDR3, as DNA: TGTGCCAGCAGGCAGTGGGGAGACGAGCAGTACTTC. It specifies CASRQWGDEQYF. This rearrangement joins TRBV6-6 to TRBJ2-7; TRBD2 is a possible D gene (5 bases). From germline, CDR1 is MNHNY and CDR2 SVGAGI (reference sequence). CDR3 length equals 12 residues. Trimming took 6 bases from V and 5 from J, leaving 11 bases between them.

This chain uses TRBV29-1 with TRBJ2-7; 8 bases line up with TRBD1. The germline V gene encodes CDR1 SQVTM and CDR2 ANQGSEA. The CDR3 has 13 residues. Trimming at V came to 6 bases and at J to 2 bases, leaving 6 bases not matched to a gene. CDR3 protein: CSVADRAAYEQYF. The CDR3 DNA reads as TGCAGCGTGGCGGACAGGGCAGCCTACGAGCAGTACTTC.